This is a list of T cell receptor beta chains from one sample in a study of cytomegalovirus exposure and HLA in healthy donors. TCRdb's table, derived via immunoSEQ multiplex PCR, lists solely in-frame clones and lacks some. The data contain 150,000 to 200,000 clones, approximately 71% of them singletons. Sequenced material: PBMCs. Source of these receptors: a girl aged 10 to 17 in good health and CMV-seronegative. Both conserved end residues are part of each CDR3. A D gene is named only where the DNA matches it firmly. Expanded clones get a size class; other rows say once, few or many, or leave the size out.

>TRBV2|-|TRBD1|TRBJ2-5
CASSAVQGVVEGETQYF
TGTGCCAGCAGTGCTGTACAGGGGGTAGTCGAGGGGGAGACCCAGTACTTC
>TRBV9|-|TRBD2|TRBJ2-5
CASSVAASGGQETQYF
TGTGCCAGCAGCGTAGCAGCTAGCGGGGGACAAGAGACCCAGTACTTC
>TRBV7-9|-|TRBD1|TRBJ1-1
CASSPPGQGSEAFF
TGTGCCAGCAGCCCCCCGGGACAGGGTTCTGAAGCTTTCTTT
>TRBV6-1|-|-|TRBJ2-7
CASHAVTAAPSGQYF
TGTGCCAGCCATGCGGTTACGGCGGCCCCCTCGGGGCAGTACTTC
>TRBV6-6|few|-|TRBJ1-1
CASSSTAAFF
TGTGCCAGCAGTTCGACTGCGGCTTTCTTT
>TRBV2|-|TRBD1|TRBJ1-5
CASSVQGANNQPQHF
TGTGCCAGCAGTGTACAGGGGGCGAACAATCAGCCCCAGCATTTT
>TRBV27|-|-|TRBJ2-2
CASSLVRVERANTGELFF
TGTGCCAGCAGTTTAGTCCGGGTGGAGCGGGCGAACACCGGGGAGCTGTTTTTT
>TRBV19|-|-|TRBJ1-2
CASSILEGGSGGYTF
TGTGCCAGTAGTATATTAGAGGGGGGGTCCGGTGGCTACACCTTC
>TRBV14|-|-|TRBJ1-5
CASSPGTGQPQHF
TGTGCCAGCAGTCCCGGTACGGGACAGCCCCAGCATTTT
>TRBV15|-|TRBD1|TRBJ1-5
CATSNRGGNQPQHF
TGTGCCACCAGTAACAGGGGCGGGAATCAGCCCCAGCATTTT
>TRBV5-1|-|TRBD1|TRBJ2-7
CASSLGTGIATYEQYF
TGCGCCAGCAGCTTGGGGACAGGGATTGCTACCTACGAGCAGTACTTC
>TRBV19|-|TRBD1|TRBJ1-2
CASRSPLRDRALYGYTF
TGTGCCAGTAGGTCCCCTCTCCGGGACAGGGCACTATATGGCTACACCTTC
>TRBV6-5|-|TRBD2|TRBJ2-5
CASSQTSGAIIQYF
TGTGCCAGCAGTCAGACTAGCGGGGCCATTATCCAGTACTTC
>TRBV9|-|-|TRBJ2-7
CASSPPGNSYEQYF
TGTGCCAGCAGCCCGCCCGGGAACTCCTACGAGCAGTACTTC
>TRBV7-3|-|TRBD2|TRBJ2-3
CASSPSGGGQDTQYF
TGTGCCAGCAGCCCTAGCGGGGGGGGACAAGATACGCAGTATTTT
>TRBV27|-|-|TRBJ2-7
CASSLGGLPYEQYF
TGTGCCAGCAGTTTGGGCGGGCTGCCGTACGAGCAGTACTTC
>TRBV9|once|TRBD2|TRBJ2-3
CASSVSGTSGSTDTQYF
TGTGCCAGCAGCGTTTCCGGGACTAGCGGCAGCACAGATACGCAGTATTTT
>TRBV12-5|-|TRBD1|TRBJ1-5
CASGGDRDGQPQHF
TGTGCTAGTGGTGGGGACAGGGATGGACAGCCCCAGCATTTT
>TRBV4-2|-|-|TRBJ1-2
CASSQDRRGAEYGYTF
TGTGCCAGCAGCCAAGATCGTAGGGGCGCAGAGTATGGCTACACCTTC
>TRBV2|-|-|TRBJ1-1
CASSDRGTSTEAFF
TGTGCCAGCAGTGACAGGGGCACTTCCACTGAAGCTTTCTTT
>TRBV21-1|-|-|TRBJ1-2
CARLVGSGYTF
TGTGCCAGGCTGGTAGGGAGTGGCTACACCTTC
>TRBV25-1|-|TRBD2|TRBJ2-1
CASIAGGEGDNEQFF
TGTGCCAGCATCGCCGGGGGGGAGGGGGACAATGAGCAGTTCTTC
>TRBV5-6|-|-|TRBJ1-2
CASSLGPTGYGYTF
TGTGCCAGCAGCTTGGGACCCACGGGCTATGGCTACACCTTC
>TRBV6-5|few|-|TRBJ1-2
CASSYLGATGQGGYTF
TGTGCCAGCAGTTACTTGGGGGCCACGGGGCAAGGGGGCTACACCTTC
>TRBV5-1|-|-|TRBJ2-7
CASSPGGTYEQYF
TGCGCCAGCAGCCCAGGGGGGACCTACGAGCAGTACTTC
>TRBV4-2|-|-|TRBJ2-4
CASSQALLVMSKNIQYF
TGTGCCAGCAGCCAAGCCCTACTAGTCATGTCTAAAAACATTCAGTACTTC
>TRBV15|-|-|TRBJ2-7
CATSRTREHEQYF
TGTGCCACCAGCAGAACACGTGAACACGAGCAGTACTTC
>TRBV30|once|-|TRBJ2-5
CAWTPGGGETQYF
TGTGCCTGGACACCCGGGGGTGGAGAGACCCAGTACTTC
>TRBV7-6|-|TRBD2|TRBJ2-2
CASSLGLAGAPTGELFF
TGTGCCAGCAGCTTAGGACTAGCGGGGGCCCCCACCGGGGAGCTGTTTTTT